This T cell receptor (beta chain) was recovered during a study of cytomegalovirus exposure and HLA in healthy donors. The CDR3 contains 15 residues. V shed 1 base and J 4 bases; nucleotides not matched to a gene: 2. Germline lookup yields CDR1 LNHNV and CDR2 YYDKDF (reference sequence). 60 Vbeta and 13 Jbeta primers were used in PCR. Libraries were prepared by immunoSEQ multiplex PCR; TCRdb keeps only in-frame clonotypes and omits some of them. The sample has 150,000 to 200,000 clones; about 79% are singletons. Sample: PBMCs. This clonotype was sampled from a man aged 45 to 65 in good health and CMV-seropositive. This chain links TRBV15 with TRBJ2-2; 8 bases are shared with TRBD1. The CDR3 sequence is CATSRGDRGTGELFF. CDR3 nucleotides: TGTGCCACCAGCAGAGGTGACAGGGGCACCGGGGAGCTGTTTTTT.